Detailed here is one TCR beta chain. Repertoires were generated with immunoSEQ multiplex PCR, while TCRdb's copy carries only in-frame clones and drops some. The profile shows roughly 420,000 clones, approximately 92% of them singletons. The data belong to a study of Ad26.COV2.S vaccination and SARS-CoV-2 variants. Study summary: Donor got 5x10^10 or 1x10^11 viral particles of Ad26.COV2.S.

With 2 bases removed from V and 6 bases from J, the gap between germline ends came to 7 bases. The CDR3 covers 12 residues. Germline V gives CDR1 LGHDT, CDR2 YNNKEL (reference sequence). Sample treatment: 15 to 20 received Ad26.COV2.S at low or high dose, single or two shots; about 5 received placebo; per-sample allocation not given. Sampling occurred on day 63 after the first vaccine or placebo injection. This receptor was identified in a person aged 18-60 years who received the Ad26.COV2.S COVID-19 vaccine or a placebo. This specimen consisted of peripheral blood, obtained in a trial of Ad26.COV2.S vaccine versus placebo. The chain has TRBV3-1 (or the pseudogene TRBV3-2) and TRBJ1-1; D not certain. The CDR3: CASSQRVSEAFF. The CDR3 DNA reads TGTGCCAGCAGCCAAAGGGTCTCTGAAGCTTTCTTT.